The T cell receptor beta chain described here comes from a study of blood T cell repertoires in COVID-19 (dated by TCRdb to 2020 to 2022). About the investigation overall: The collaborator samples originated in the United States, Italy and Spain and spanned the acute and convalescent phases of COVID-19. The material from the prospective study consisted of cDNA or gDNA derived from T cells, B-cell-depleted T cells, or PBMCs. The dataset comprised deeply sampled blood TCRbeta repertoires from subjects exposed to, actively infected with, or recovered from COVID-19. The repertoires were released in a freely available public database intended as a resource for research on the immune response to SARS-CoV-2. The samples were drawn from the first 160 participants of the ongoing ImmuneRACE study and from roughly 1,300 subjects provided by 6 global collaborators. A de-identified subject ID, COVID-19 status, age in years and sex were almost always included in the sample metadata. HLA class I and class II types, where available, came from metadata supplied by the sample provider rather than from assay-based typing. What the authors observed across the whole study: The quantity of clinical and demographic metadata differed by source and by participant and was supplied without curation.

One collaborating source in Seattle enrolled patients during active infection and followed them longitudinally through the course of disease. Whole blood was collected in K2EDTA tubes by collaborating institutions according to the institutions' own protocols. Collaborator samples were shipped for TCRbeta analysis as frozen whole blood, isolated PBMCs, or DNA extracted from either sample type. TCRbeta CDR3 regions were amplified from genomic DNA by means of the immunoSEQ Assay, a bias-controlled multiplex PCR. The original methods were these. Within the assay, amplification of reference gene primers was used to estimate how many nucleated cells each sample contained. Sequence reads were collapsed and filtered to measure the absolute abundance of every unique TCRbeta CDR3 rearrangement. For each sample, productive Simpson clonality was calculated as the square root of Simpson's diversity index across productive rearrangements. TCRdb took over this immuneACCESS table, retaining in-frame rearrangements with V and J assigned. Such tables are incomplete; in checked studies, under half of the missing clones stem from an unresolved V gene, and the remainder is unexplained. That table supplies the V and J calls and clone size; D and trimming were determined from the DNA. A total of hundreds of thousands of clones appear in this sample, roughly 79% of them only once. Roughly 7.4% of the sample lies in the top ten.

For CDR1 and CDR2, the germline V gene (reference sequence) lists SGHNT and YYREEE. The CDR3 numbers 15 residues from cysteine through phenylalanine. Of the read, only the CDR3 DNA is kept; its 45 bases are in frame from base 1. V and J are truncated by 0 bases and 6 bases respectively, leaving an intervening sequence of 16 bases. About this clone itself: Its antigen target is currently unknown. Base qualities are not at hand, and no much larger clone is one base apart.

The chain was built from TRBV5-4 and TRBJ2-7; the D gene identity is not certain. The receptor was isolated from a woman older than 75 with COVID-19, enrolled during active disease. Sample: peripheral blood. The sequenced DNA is TGTGCCAGCAGCTTGGACTCACTGTCCCTAGTCGAGCAGTACTTC. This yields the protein CASSLDSLSLVEQYF.